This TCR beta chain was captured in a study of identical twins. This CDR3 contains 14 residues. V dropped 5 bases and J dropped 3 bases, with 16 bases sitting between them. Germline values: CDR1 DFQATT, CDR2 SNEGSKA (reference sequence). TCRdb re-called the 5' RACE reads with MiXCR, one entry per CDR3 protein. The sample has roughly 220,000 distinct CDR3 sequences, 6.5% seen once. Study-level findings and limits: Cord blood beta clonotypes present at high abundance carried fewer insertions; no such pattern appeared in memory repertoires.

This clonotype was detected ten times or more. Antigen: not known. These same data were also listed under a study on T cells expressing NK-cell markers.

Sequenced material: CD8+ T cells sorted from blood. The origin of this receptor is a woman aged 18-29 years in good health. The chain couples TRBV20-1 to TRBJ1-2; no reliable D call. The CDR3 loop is CSARHFWEDYGYTF. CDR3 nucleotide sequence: TGCAGTGCTCGGCATTTTTGGGAAGACTATGGCTACACCTTC.